Sequencing of this T cell receptor beta chain was carried out in a study of technical replicates of blood from several donors. Germline CDR1 is MNHEY and CDR2 is SMNVEV (reference sequence). This CDR3 has 15 amino acids. Trimming pared 0 bases from V and 1 base from J, leaving 7 bases between. Using immunoSEQ multiplex PCR, the repertoire was profiled, and TCRdb retains in-frame clones only, with some absent. Of 75,000 or so clones in the sample, approximately 95% are singletons; the top ten hold approximately 0.25%. The clonotype was recovered from a human donor in good health. Sample: T cells isolated from PBMCs. The chain has TRBV27 and TRBJ2-4; no definite D call. The CDR3 reads CASSLSSSAKNIQYF. In nucleotides, the CDR3 is TGTGCCAGCAGTTTATCGTCTTCGGCCAAAAACATTCAGTACTTC.